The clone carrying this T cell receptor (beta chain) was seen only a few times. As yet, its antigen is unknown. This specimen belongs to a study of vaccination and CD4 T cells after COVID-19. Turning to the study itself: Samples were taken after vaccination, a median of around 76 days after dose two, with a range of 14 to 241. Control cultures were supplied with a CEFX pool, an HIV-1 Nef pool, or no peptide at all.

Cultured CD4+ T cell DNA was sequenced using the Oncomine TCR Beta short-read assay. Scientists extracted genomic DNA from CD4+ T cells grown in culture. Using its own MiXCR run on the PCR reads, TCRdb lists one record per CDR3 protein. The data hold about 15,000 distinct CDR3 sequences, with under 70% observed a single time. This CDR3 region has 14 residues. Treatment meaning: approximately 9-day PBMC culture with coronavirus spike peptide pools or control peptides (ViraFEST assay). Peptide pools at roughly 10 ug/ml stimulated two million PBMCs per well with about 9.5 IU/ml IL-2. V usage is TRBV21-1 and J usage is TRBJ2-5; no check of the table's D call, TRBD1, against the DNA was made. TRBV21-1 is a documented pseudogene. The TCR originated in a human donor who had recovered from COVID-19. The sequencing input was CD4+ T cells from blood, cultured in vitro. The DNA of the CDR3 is TGTGCCAGCAGCAACGACAGGCCGCGCGGGACCCAGTACTTC. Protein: CASSNDRPRGTQYF.